This TCR beta chain appears in the sequencing data of a study of memory CD4+ T cells and cytomegalovirus serostatus. Study-level results: Suggested: most of the CMV-linked TCR signature lies in CD4+ memory cells.

Sequencing was performed with immunoSEQ multiplex PCR; in TCRdb, only in-frame clones are kept and a portion is missing. Of about 52,000 clones listed, over 70% are singletons. Remarks on this clone: Its antigen is still unknown.

Single viable CD3+CD4+CD8-CD45RO+ cells were sorted as the memory CD4+ T cells. CMV serostatus came from serum IgG against pp150, pp28, p38, p52. Germline CDR1 reads LGHNA; CDR2 reads YSLEER. The CDR3 length is 17 residues. J lost 4 bases, V lost 0 bases, and 9 bases had no gene match. Specimen: memory CD4+ T cells from blood. The source is an adult in good health and CMV-seropositive. The chain is built from TRBV4-3 and TRBJ2-5; 9 positions agree with TRBD2. CDR3 coding DNA: TGCGCCAGCAGCCAAGATGGGGCGGGAGGGCCATCAGAGACCCAGTACTTC. Protein product: CASSQDGAGGPSETQYF.